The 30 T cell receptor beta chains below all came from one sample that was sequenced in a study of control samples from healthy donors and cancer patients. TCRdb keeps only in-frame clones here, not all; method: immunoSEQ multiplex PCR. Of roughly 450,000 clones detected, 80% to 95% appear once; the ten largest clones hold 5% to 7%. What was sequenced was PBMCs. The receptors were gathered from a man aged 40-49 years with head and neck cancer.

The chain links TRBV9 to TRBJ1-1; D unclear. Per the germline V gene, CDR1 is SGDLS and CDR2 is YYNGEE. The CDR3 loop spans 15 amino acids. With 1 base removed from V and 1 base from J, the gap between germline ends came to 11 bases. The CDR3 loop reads CASSVSPSWNTEAFF. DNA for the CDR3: TGTGCCAGCAGCGTAAGCCCCAGCTGGAACACTGAAGCTTTCTTT.

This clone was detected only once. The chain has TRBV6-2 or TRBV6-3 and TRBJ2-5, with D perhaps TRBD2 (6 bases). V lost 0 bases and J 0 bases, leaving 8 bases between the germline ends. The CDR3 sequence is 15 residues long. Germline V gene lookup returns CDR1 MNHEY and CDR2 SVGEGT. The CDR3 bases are TGTGCCAGCAGTTACTCGGGACTGAACCAAGAGACCCAGTACTTC. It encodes CASSYSGLNQETQYF.

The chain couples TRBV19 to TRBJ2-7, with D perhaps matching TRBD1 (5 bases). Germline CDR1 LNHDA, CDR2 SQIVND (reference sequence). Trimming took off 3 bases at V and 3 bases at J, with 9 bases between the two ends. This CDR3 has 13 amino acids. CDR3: CASSIEQGYEQYF. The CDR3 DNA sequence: TGTGCCAGTAGTATTGAGCAGGGCTACGAGCAGTACTTC. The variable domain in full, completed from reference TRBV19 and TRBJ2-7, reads DGGITQSPKYLFRKEGQNVTLSCEQNLNHDAMYWYRQDPGQGLRLIYYSQIVNDFQKGDIAEGYSVSREKKESFPLTVTSAQKNPTAFYLCASSIEQGYEQYFGPGTRLTVT.

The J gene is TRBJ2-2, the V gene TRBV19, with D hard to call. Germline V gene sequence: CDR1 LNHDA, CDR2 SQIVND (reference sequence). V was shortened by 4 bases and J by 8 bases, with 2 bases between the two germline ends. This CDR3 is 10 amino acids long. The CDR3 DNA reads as TGTGCCAGTAGTAGTGGGGAGCTGTTTTTT. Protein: CASSSGELFF.

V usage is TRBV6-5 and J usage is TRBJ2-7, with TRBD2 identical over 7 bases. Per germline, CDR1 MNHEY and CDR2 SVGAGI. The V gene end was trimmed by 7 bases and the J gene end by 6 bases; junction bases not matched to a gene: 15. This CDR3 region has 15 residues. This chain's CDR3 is CASTDGGTKSSEQYF. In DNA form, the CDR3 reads TGTGCCAGCACCGACGGGGGGACGAAGAGCTCCGAGCAGTACTTC.

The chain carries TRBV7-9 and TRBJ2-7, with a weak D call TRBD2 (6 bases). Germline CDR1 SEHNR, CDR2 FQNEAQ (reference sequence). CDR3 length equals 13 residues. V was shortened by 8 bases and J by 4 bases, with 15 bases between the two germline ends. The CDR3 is CASGGPGGYEQYF. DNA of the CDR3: TGTGCCAGCGGAGGCCCCGGGGGATACGAGCAGTACTTC.

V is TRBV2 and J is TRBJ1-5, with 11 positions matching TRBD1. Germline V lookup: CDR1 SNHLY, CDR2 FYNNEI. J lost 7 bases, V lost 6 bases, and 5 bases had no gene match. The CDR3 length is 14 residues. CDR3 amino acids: CASSRTGGRQPQHF. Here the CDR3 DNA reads TGTGCCAGCAGCCGGACAGGGGGCAGACAGCCCCAGCATTTT.

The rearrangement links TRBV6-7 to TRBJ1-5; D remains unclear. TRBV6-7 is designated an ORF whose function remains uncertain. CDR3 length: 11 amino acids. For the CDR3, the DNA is TGTGGTCCCATTAGGGATCAGCCCCAGCATTTT. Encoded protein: CGPIRDQPQHF.

CDR3 residues: CASSPTSAARETQYF. CDR3 bases: TGTGCCAGCTCACCGACCAGCGCCGCCAGAGAGACCCAGTACTTC. The V gene is TRBV18, the J gene TRBJ2-5; no definite D call. V lost 3 bases and J lost 4, with 15 bases in between. This CDR3 region has 15 residues. In germline, CDR1 is KGHSH, CDR2 LQKENI. Complete variable domain (other parts from reference TRBV18 and TRBJ2-5): NAGVMQNPRHLVRRRGQEARLRCSPMKGHSHVYWYRQLPEEGLKFMVYLQKENIIDESGMPKERFSAEFPKEGPSILRIQQVVRGDSAAYFCASSPTSAARETQYFGPGTRLLVL.

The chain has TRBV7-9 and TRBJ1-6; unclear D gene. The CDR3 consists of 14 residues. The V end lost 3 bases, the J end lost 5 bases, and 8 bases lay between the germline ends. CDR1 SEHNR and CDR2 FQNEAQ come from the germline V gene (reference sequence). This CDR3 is CASSFWDNNSPLHF. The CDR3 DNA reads TGTGCCAGCAGCTTTTGGGATAATAATTCACCCCTCCACTTT.

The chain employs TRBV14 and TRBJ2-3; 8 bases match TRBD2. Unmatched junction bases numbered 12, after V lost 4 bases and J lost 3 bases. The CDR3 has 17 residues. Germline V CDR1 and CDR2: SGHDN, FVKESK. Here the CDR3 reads CASSRLAGGGLTDTQYF. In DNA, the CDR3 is TGTGCCAGCAGCCGGCTCGCCGGGGGGGGGCTGACAGATACGCAGTATTTT.

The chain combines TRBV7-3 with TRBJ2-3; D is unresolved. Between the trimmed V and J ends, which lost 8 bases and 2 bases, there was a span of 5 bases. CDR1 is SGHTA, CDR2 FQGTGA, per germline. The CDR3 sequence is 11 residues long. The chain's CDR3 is CASGDTDTQYF. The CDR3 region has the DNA TGTGCCAGCGGGGACACAGATACGCAGTATTTT.

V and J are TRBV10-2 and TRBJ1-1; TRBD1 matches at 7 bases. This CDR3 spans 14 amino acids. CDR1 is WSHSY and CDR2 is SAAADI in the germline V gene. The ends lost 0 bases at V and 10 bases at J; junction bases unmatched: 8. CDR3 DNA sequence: TGCGCCAGCAGTGAGTCAACTGACAGGGTGAGAGCTTTCTTT. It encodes CASSESTDRVRAFF.

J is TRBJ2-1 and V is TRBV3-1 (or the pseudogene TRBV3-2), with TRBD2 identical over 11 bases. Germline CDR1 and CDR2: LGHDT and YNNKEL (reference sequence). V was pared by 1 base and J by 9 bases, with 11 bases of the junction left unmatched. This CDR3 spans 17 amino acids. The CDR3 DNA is TGTGCCAGCAGCCAAGTCCCGCTAGCGGGAGGCTTAGGTGAGCAGTTCTTC. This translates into CASSQVPLAGGLGEQFF.

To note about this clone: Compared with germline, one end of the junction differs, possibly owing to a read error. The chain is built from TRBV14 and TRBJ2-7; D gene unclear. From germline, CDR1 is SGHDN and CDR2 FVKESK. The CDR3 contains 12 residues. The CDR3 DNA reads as TGTGCCAGCAGCCAAGTTATTTACGCGCAGTACTTC. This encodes CASSQVIYAQYF.

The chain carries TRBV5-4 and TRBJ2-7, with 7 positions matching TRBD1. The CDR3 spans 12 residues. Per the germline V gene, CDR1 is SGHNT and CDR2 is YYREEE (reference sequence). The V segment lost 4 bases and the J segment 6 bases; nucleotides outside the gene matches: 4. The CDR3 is CASSGNRGEQYF. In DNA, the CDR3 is TGTGCCAGCAGCGGGAACAGGGGCGAGCAGTACTTC.

The CDR3 reads CASSLEDGFIGNTIYF. The CDR3 bases are TGTGCCAGCAGCTTGGAAGACGGATTCATAGGAAACACCATATATTTT. V is TRBV5-4 and J is TRBJ1-3, with unresolved D. This CDR3 contains 16 residues. V lost 0 bases to trimming and J lost 4 bases, with 14 bases between them. Germline CDR1 is SGHNT and CDR2 is YYREEE (reference sequence). The whole variable domain, remainder taken from reference TRBV5-4 and TRBJ1-3, is ETGVTQSPTHLIKTRGQQVTLRCSSQSGHNTVSWYQQALGQGPQFIFQYYREEENGRGNFPPRFSGLQFPNYSSELNVNALELDDSALYLCASSLEDGFIGNTIYFGEGSWLTVV.

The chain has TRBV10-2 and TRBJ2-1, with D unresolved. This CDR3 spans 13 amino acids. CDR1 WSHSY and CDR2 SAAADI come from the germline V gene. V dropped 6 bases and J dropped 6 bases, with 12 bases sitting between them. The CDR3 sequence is CASRDGLSNEQFF. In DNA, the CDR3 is TGCGCCAGCAGGGACGGCCTATCCAATGAGCAGTTCTTC.

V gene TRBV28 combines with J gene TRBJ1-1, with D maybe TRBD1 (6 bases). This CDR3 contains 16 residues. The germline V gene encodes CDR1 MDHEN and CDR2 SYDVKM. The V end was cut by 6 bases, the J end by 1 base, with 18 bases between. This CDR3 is CASSPTLGQSNTEAFF. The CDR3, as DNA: TGTGCCAGCAGCCCAACCTTGGGACAATCGAACACTGAAGCTTTCTTT.

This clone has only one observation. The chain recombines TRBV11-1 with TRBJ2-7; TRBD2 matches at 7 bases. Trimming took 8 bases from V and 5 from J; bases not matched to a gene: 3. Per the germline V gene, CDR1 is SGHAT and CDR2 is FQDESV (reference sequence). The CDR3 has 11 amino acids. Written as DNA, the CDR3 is TGTGCCAGCGGGGGGGGAAACGAGCAGTACTTC. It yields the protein CASGGGNEQYF.

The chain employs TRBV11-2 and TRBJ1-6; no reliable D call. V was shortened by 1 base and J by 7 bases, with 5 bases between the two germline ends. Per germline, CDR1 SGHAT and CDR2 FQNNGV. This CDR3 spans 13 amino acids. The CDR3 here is CASSLALNSPLHF. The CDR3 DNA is TGTGCCAGCAGCTTAGCCCTAAATTCACCCCTCCACTTT.

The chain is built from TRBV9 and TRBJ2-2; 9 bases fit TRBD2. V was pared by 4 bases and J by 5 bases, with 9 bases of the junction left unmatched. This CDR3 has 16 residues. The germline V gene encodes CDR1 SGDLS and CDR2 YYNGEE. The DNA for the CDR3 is TGTGCCAGCAGCCCATCCGGGACTAGCATTACCGGGGAGCTGTTTTTT. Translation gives CASSPSGTSITGELFF.

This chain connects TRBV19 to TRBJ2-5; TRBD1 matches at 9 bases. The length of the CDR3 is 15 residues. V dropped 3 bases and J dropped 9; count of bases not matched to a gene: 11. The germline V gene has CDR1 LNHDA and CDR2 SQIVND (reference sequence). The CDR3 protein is CASSIGTGPYGAQYF. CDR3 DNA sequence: TGTGCCAGTAGTATCGGGACAGGGCCCTACGGAGCCCAGTACTTC.

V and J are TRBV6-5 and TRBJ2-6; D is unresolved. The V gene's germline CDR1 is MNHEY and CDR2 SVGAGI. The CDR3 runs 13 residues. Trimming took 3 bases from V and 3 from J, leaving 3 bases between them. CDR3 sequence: CASSYRGANVLTF. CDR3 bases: TGTGCCAGCAGTTATCGTGGGGCCAACGTCCTGACTTTC.

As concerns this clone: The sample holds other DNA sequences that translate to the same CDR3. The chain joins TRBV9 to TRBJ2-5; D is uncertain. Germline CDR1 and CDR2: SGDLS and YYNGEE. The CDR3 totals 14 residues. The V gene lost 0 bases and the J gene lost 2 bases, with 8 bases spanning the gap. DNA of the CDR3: TGTGCCAGCAGCGTAGGTGGGGATCAAGAGACCCAGTACTTC. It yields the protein CASSVGGDQETQYF.

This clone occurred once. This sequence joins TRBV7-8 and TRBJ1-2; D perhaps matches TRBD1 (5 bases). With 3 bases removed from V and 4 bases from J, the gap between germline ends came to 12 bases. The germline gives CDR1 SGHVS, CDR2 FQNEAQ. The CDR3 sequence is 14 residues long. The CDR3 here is CASSLDTESYGYTF. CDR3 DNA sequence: TGTGCCAGCAGCTTGGACACCGAGAGCTATGGCTACACCTTC.

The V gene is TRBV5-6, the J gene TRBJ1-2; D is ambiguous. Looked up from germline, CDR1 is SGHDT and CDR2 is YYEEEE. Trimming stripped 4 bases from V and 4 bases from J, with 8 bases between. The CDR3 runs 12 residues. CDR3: CASSLSGYGYTF. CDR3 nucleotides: TGTGCCAGCAGCCTCAGTGGCTATGGCTACACCTTC.

The DNA for the CDR3 is TGTGCCACCAGCCGGAGCAATCAGCCCCAGCATTTT. Translating it yields CATSRSNQPQHF. The V and J genes are TRBV24-1 and TRBJ1-5, with D hard to call. Germline V gene sequence: CDR1 KGHDR, CDR2 SFDVKD. V was clipped by 7 bases and J by 1 base, with 4 bases between them. The length of the CDR3 is 12 residues.

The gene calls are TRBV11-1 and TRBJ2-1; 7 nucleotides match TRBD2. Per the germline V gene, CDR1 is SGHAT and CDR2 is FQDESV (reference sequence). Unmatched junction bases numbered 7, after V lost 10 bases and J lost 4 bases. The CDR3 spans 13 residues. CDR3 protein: CAISGRAYNEQFF. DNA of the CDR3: TGTGCCATCTCAGGGAGGGCTTACAATGAGCAGTTCTTC.

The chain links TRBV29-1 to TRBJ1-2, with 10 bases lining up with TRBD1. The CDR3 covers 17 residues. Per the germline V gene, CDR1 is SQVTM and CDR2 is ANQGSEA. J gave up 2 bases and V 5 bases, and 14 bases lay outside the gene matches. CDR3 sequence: CSVHTTGQGFGNYGYTF. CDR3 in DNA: TGCAGCGTTCACACCACGGGACAGGGGTTCGGGAACTATGGCTACACCTTC.